These T cell receptor beta chains were read from a single sample in a study of T cells in Graves' hyperthyroidism and ophthalmopathy. TCRdb reprocessed the multiplex PCR reads via MiXCR and lists one record per CDR3 protein. The sample shows about 400,000 distinct CDR3 sequences, 15% to 18% of them seen only once. The sequenced sample consisted of blood. These receptor sequences come from a woman between 18 and 29 years old with Graves' hyperthyroidism. CDR3s include the opening cysteine and the closing phenylalanine or tryptophan. The D gene is left open where the match is weak. Clone size is stated in some rows and not others, as once, few, many or a class when expanded.

d_call	clone_size	v_call	j_call	cdr3_aa	cdr3_nt
TRBD2	many	TRBV6-1	TRBJ2-7	CASSERGGRTYEQYF	TGTGCCAGCAGTGAAAGAGGCGGGAGGACCTACGAGCAGTACTTC
-	few	TRBV29-1	TRBJ2-3	CSAAKEGTDTQYF	TGCAGCGCTGCTAAAGAGGGCACAGATACGCAGTATTTT
-	many	TRBV30	TRBJ1-1	CAWAGTENTEAFF	TGTGCCTGGGCCGGGACGGAGAACACTGAAGCTTTCTTT
-	many	TRBV30	TRBJ2-3	CAWSFWDGADTQYF	TGTGCCTGGAGTTTCTGGGATGGAGCAGATACGCAGTATTTT
TRBD2	-	TRBV9	TRBJ2-6	CASNIPLGGSGANVLTF	TGTGCCAGCAACATACCTCTGGGGGGGTCTGGGGCCAACGTCCTGACTTTC
TRBD1	few	TRBV6-1	TRBJ1-1	CASSSIQGRTEAFF	TGTGCCAGCAGTTCGATACAGGGGCGCACTGAAGCTTTCTTT
TRBD2	many	TRBV5-1	TRBJ2-7	CASSLLGGALYEQYF	TGCGCCAGCAGCTTGCTCGGGGGGGCCCTCTACGAGCAGTACTTC
TRBD1	many	TRBV12-5	TRBJ1-1	CASGQRGTGNTEAFF	TGTGCTAGTGGTCAACGTGGGACAGGGAACACTGAAGCTTTCTTT
TRBD1	few	TRBV6-2/TRBV6-3	TRBJ2-5	CASSGTSGGPETQYF	TGTGCCAGCAGTGGGACATCAGGGGGACCAGAGACCCAGTACTTC
TRBD2	many	TRBV6-5	TRBJ2-1	CASSYGETSGRDGEQFF	TGTGCCAGCAGTTACGGAGAGACTAGCGGGAGGGATGGTGAGCAGTTCTTC
TRBD2	-	TRBV9	TRBJ2-1	CASSVDLAGGYNEQFF	TGTGCCAGCAGCGTAGACCTAGCGGGGGGCTACAATGAGCAGTTCTTC
-	-	TRBV6-1	TRBJ2-3	CASSSSARTDTQYF	TGTGCCAGCAGTTCTAGCGCTCGCACAGATACGCAGTATTTT
TRBD1	many	TRBV5-6	TRBJ2-2	CASRRGGQSTGELFF	TGTGCCAGCCGTAGAGGGGGACAGTCCACCGGGGAGCTGTTTTTT
-	-	TRBV18	TRBJ1-2	CASSRGTAIANYGYTF	TGTGCCAGCTCACGCGGGACGGCAATAGCTAACTATGGCTACACCTTC
-	-	TRBV20-1	TRBJ1-3	CSARPINRRWSSGNTIYF	TGCAGTGCTAGGCCCATTAATCGACGGTGGAGCTCTGGAAACACCATATATTTT
-	many	TRBV19	TRBJ1-1	CASSMGTLNTEAFF	TGTGCCAGTAGTATGGGGACGTTGAACACTGAAGCTTTCTTT
TRBD2	many	TRBV20-1	TRBJ2-5	CSAREGSGGKTQYF	TGCAGTGCTAGAGAGGGTAGCGGGGGGAAGACCCAGTACTTC
-	-	TRBV5-1	TRBJ2-7	CASTPLAGNNEQYF	TGCGCCAGCACCCCCCTGGCGGGGAACAATGAGCAGTACTTC
-	many	TRBV6-2/TRBV6-3	TRBJ2-1	CASSYETHNEQFF	TGTGCCAGCAGTTACGAGACCCACAATGAGCAGTTCTTC
TRBD1	-	TRBV30	TRBJ2-2	CAWRRTGENTGELFF	TGTGCCTGGCGACGGACAGGGGAAAACACCGGGGAGCTGTTTTTT
-	-	TRBV28	TRBJ2-7	CASSLLVEQYF	TGTGCCAGCAGCCTCCTTGTAGAGCAGTACTTC
TRBD1	-	TRBV13	TRBJ2-7	CASSLSTGAPYEQCF	TGTGCCAGCAGCCTCTCGACAGGGGCCCCCTACGAGCAGTGCTTC
TRBD2	few	TRBV5-1	TRBJ2-1	CASSLNSGPEQFF	TGCGCCAGCAGCTTGAATAGCGGGCCTGAGCAGTTCTTC
-	-	TRBV7-2	TRBJ1-3	CASSRQAHGNTIYF	TGTGCCAGCAGCCGACAGGCCCATGGAAACACCATATATTTT
-	many	TRBV12-3/TRBV12-4	TRBJ1-2	CASSSAGVGYGYTF	TGTGCCAGCAGTTCGGCAGGGGTAGGCTATGGCTACACCTTC
-	-	TRBV6-5	TRBJ1-1	CASSYRGVFVTEAFF	TGTGCCAGCAGTTACAGGGGTGTGTTTGTAACTGAAGCTTTCTTT
-	-	TRBV6-1	TRBJ2-6	CASNGHQGPGANVLTF	TGTGCCAGCAACGGGCACCAGGGACCTGGAGCCAACGTCCTGACTTTC
-	few	TRBV6-2/TRBV6-3	TRBJ2-7	CASSYGPPGPYYEQYF	TGTGCCAGCAGTTACGGGCCGCCGGGACCTTACTACGAGCAGTACTTC
TRBD1	many	TRBV12-3/TRBV12-4	TRBJ2-7	CASKTGTGGSYEQYF	TGTGCCAGCAAGACAGGGACAGGGGGCTCCTACGAGCAGTACTTC
-	-	TRBV5-1	TRBJ2-2	CASSFGLANTGELFF	TGCGCCAGCAGCTTTGGGCTCGCGAACACCGGGGAGCTGTTTTTT
-	many	TRBV7-8	TRBJ2-5	CASSLAPGQETQYF	TGTGCCAGCAGCTTAGCCCCAGGGCAAGAGACCCAGTACTTC
-	many	TRBV9	TRBJ1-6	CASSVEGSNSPLHF	TGTGCCAGCAGCGTAGAGGGCAGCAATTCACCCCTCCACTTT
TRBD1	-	TRBV3-1	TRBJ1-3	CASSQEGTVASGNTIYF	TGTGCCAGCAGCCAAGAAGGGACAGTCGCCTCTGGAAACACCATATATTTT
-	many	TRBV5-6	TRBJ2-2	CASSLGGGPAGGELFF	TGTGCCAGCAGCTTGGGTGGGGGCCCCGCCGGCGGGGAGCTGTTTTTT
-	many	TRBV7-9	TRBJ2-1	CASSLDSSDEQFF	TGTGCCAGCAGCTTAGATAGTAGCGATGAGCAGTTCTTC
-	many	TRBV30	TRBJ1-4	CAWSVGPGIPNEKLFF	TGTGCCTGGAGTGTTGGGCCAGGGATACCTAATGAAAAACTGTTTTTT
TRBD2	-	TRBV5-4	TRBJ2-1	CASSPGVAGGTYNEQFF	TGTGCCAGCAGCCCGGGAGTAGCGGGAGGGACCTACAATGAGCAGTTCTTC
-	-	TRBV11-2	TRBJ1-5	CASSLGNRDSNQPQHF	TGTGCCAGCAGCTTAGGAAACAGGGATAGCAATCAGCCCCAGCATTTT
-	few	TRBV19	TRBJ1-1	CASSREGMNTEAFF	TGTGCCAGTAGTAGGGAGGGAATGAACACTGAAGCTTTCTTT
-	many	TRBV5-1	TRBJ1-6	CASSLGGKDSPLHF	TGCGCCAGCAGCTTGGGGGGCAAGGATTCACCCCTCCACTTT
TRBD1	-	TRBV12-3/TRBV12-4	TRBJ2-2	CASSSGAGGTGELFF	TGTGCCAGCAGTTCCGGAGCAGGGGGAACCGGGGAGCTGTTTTTT
-	few	TRBV9	TRBJ1-2	CASSVGGHPNYGYTF	TGTGCCAGCAGCGTTGGGGGACACCCTAACTATGGCTACACCTTC
TRBD2	many	TRBV11-2	TRBJ2-1	CASSRAGTSFNEQFF	TGTGCCAGCAGCCGGGCCGGGACTAGCTTCAATGAGCAGTTCTTC
TRBD2	many	TRBV3-1	TRBJ2-1	CASSGGEGLAGANEQFF	TGTGCCAGCAGCGGGGGGGAAGGGCTAGCGGGAGCCAATGAGCAGTTCTTC